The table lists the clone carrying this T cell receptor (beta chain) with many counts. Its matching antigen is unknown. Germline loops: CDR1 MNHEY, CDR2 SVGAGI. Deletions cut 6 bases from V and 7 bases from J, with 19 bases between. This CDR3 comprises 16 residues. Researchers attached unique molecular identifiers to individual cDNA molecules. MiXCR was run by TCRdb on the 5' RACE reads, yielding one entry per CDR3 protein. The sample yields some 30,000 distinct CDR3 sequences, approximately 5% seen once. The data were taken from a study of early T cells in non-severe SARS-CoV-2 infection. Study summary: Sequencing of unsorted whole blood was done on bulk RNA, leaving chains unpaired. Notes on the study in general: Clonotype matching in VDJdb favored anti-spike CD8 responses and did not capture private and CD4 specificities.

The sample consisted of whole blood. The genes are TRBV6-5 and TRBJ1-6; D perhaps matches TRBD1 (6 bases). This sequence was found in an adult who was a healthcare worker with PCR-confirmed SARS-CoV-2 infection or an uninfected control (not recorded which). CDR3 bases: TGTGCCAGCAGGGGGGCCCGGGCAGCTTGGAATTCACCCCTCCACTTT. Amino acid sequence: CASRGARAAWNSPLHF.